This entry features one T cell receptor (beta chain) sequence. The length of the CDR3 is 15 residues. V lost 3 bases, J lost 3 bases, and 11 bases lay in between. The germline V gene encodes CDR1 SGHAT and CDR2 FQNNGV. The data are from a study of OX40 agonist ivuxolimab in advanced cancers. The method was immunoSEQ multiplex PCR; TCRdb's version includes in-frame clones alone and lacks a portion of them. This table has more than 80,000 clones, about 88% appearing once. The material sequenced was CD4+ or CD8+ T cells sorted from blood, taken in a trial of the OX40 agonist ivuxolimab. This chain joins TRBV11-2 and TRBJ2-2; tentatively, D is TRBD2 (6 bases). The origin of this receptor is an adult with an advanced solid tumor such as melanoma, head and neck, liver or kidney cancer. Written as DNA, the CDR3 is TGTGCCAGCAGCTTGGGGGGTAGGGACACCGGGGAGCTGTTTTTT. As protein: CASSLGGRDTGELFF.